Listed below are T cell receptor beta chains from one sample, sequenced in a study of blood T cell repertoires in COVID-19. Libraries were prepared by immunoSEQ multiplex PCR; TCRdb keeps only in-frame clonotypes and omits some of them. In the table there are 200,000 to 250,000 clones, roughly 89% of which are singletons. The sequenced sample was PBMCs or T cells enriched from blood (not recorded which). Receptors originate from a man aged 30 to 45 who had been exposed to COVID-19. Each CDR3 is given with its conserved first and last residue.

CDR3aa: CASSLEKGLSNQPQHF
j_gene: TRBJ1-5
v_gene: TRBV5-6

CDR3aa: CASSYSFGTDTQYF
j_gene: TRBJ2-3
v_gene: TRBV6-5

CDR3aa: CASSEYMGPGVNEKLFF
j_gene: TRBJ1-4
v_gene: TRBV25-1

CDR3aa: CASSPREGTGGETQYF
j_gene: TRBJ2-5
v_gene: TRBV7-6

CDR3aa: CASRIEWGGQETQYF
j_gene: TRBJ2-5
v_gene: TRBV2

CDR3aa: CASSSDSYEQYF
j_gene: TRBJ2-7
v_gene: TRBV11-2

CDR3aa: CASSSQAGQGYLGAQHF
j_gene: TRBJ1-5
v_gene: TRBV7-2

CDR3aa: CASSLVAGVSYEQYF
j_gene: TRBJ2-7
v_gene: TRBV5-6

CDR3aa: CSFRRAFTDTQYF
j_gene: TRBJ2-3
v_gene: TRBV29-1

CDR3aa: CASSPDTDSNQPQHF
j_gene: TRBJ1-5
v_gene: TRBV28

CDR3aa: CASSLRSQGGQPQHF
j_gene: TRBJ1-5
v_gene: TRBV4-1

CDR3aa: CATSRDRSGGGDTQYF
j_gene: TRBJ2-3
v_gene: TRBV15

CDR3aa: CASSLGQVNQPQHF
j_gene: TRBJ1-5
v_gene: TRBV28